Below are 10 T cell receptor beta chains sequenced from a single sample in a study of type 1 regulatory T cells. TCRdb reprocessed the reads with MiXCR, giving one entry per CDR3 protein. The data show about 100,000 distinct CDR3 sequences, roughly 28% seen once. The sample was CD4+ T cells, either the whole sample or a sorted fraction (not recorded which). The receptors originated from a human donor in good health.

This clonotype was found a few times. The V gene is TRBV2, the J gene TRBJ2-7; no clear D gene. Trimming shortened V by 0 bases and J by 0 bases, and 9 bases separated the two germline ends. Germline CDR1 is SNHLY and CDR2 is FYNNEI. This CDR3 has 15 residues. CDR3 residues: CASSEAGRYSYEQYF. CDR3 coding DNA: TGTGCCAGCAGTGAAGCTGGACGGTACTCCTACGAGCAGTACTTC.

This clonotype was counted a few times. The V and J genes are TRBV7-2 and TRBJ2-2; D not resolved. The CDR3 runs to 13 residues. The germline V gene has CDR1 SGHTA and CDR2 FQGNSA. The V end was cut by 1 base, the J end by 13 bases, with 13 bases between. CDR3: CASSLGGIPGLFF. In DNA, the CDR3 is TGTGCCAGCAGCTTAGGTGGAATCCCCGGGCTGTTTTTT.

CDR3 amino acids: CASSLRLAGLTGELFF. The CDR3, as DNA: TGTGCCAGCAGCTTAAGACTAGCGGGGCTAACCGGGGAGCTGTTTTTT. The chain joins TRBV7-8 to TRBJ2-2, with 11 bases identical to TRBD2. V gave up 2 bases and J gave up 5 bases; unmatched junction bases: 4. CDR1 SGHVS and CDR2 FQNEAQ come from the germline V gene. The CDR3 covers 16 residues.

This clonotype was counted only a few times. The chain is built from TRBV20-1 and TRBJ2-2; 7 bases match TRBD1. The CDR3 loop spans 13 amino acids. V lost 3 bases to trimming and J lost 7 bases; unmatched junction nucleotides: 5. Germline V gene sequence: CDR1 DFQATT, CDR2 SNEGSKA (reference sequence). In nucleotides, the CDR3 is TGCAGTGCTAGGCCAGGGGGTGACGGGGAGCTGTTTTTT. The encoded protein is CSARPGGDGELFF.

This clonotype was seen ten or more times. The chain has TRBV18 and TRBJ2-3; D is undetermined. This CDR3 comprises 12 residues. CDR1 and CDR2 from the germline V gene are KGHSH and LQKENI. Trimming left V 5 bases short and J 2 bases short, with 5 bases between. CDR3 in DNA: TGTGCCAGCTCAATCATCACAGATACGCAGTATTTT. It is translated as CASSIITDTQYF.

This clonotype was detected once. Germline and junction disagree at one end, which may indicate a read error. The chain couples TRBV12-3 or TRBV12-4 to TRBJ2-4, with no clear D. The length of the CDR3 is 16 residues. CDR3 nucleotides: TGTGTCAGCAGTTTAATGGCAGCTCTAGCCAAAAACATTCAGTACTTC. Its protein is CVSSLMAALAKNIQYF.

The genes are TRBV20-1 and TRBJ1-2, with D possibly TRBD1 on 5 matching bases. This CDR3 region has 13 residues. The germline gives CDR1 DFQATT, CDR2 SNEGSKA (reference sequence). Trimming took off 5 bases at V and 2 bases at J, with 12 bases between the two ends. CDR3: CSAEGQGNYGYTF. The DNA of the CDR3 is TGCAGTGCTGAGGGGCAGGGAAACTATGGCTACACCTTC.

The gene calls are TRBV10-3 and TRBJ2-4; 7 nucleotides line up with TRBD1. The junction had 10 bases not matched to a gene; V was cut back by 6 bases and J by 8 bases. CDR3 length: 14 amino acids. The germline V gene encodes CDR1 ENHRY and CDR2 SYGVKD. The CDR3 DNA follows: TGTGCCATCAGCTCCGGGACAGTAAATGACATTCAGTACTTC. It yields the protein CAISSGTVNDIQYF.

J is TRBJ1-5 and V is TRBV4-2; possibly TRBD1 for D (5 bases). The germline CDR1 and CDR2 sequences are LGHNA and YNFKEQ. CDR3 length: 13 residues. The V and J ends lost 1 base and 5 bases respectively, with 6 bases between them. The chain's CDR3 is CASSQGGDQPQHF. CDR3 in DNA: TGTGCCAGCAGCCAAGGAGGGGATCAGCCCCAGCATTTT.

This clonotype was observed a handful of times. This chain connects TRBV11-2 to TRBJ2-7; TRBD2 aligns across 8 bases. Germline CDR1 reads SGHAT; CDR2 reads FQNNGV. V trimming: 4 bases; J trimming: 4 bases; junction bases outside the gene matches: 9. There are 15 residues in the CDR3. CDR3 residues: CASSSVGTRVYEQYF. CDR3 coding DNA: TGTGCCAGCAGCTCGGTCGGGACTAGAGTTTACGAGCAGTACTTC.